This T cell receptor beta chain was sequenced in a study of regulatory T cells in long-lasting Graves disease. This clonotype appeared a few times. Combining iRepertoire HTBI primers with Arm-PCR of CDR3 regions, the authors built TCR beta libraries. TCRdb redid the calling of the multiplex PCR reads with MiXCR, one entry per CDR3 protein. This table has some 370,000 distinct CDR3 sequences, roughly 23% appearing once. The time point here: persistent/refractory GD, antithyroid drugs over 5 years with positive TRAb. From PBMCs, RNA was extracted and then used to make the TCR library. There are 17 residues in the CDR3. Germline CDR1 SNHLY, CDR2 FYNNEI. V dropped 0 bases and J dropped 2 bases, with 15 bases sitting between them.

The sequence derives from a woman aged 40 to 50 with Graves disease. The source material was peripheral blood mononuclear cells (PBMCs), sampled when the disease was refractory, from a patient treated with antithyroid drugs. J is TRBJ2-3 and V is TRBV2; TRBD2 might be the D (6 bases). DNA for the CDR3: TGTGCCAGCAGTGAAGCCGGGCAAACTAGCCCCACAGATACGCAGTATTTT. Amino acid sequence: CASSEAGQTSPTDTQYF. Filled out from reference TRBV2 and TRBJ2-3, the complete variable domain reads EPEVTQTPSHQVTQMGQEVILRCVPISNHLYFYWYRQILGQKVEFLVSFYNNEISEKSEIFDDQFSVERPDGSNFTLKIRSTKLEDSAMYFCASSEAGQTSPTDTQYFGPGTRLTVL.